A single sample gave rise to the 14 T cell receptor beta chains below, sequenced in a study of shared clonotypes between healthy human individuals. CD45RO negativity and positive selection for CCR7 defined naive CD8 cells, a population that excluded terminally differentiated effector memory CD45RA+ cells. Profiled with immunoSEQ multiplex PCR; TCRdb holds only in-frame clones, not every one. The sample includes 660,000 or so clones, approximately 96% of them seen just once. Sequenced: naive CD8+ T cells sorted from blood. The receptors shown here come from a woman aged 25 to 39 in good health.

The V and J genes are TRBV7-9 and TRBJ2-2, with TRBD1 identical over 7 bases. The CDR3 loop spans 19 amino acids. Unmatched junction bases numbered 15, after V lost 2 bases and J lost 3 bases. Germline loops: CDR1 SEHNR, CDR2 FQNEAQ (reference sequence). The CDR3 is CASSLLRHPGQLDTGELFF. Here the CDR3 DNA reads TGTGCCAGCAGCTTATTAAGACATCCGGGACAGCTTGACACCGGGGAGCTGTTTTTT. The variable domain in full, completed from reference TRBV7-9 and TRBJ2-2, reads DTGVSQNPRHKITKRGQNVTFRCDPISEHNRLYWYRQTLGQGPEFLTYFQNEAQLEKSRLLSDRFSAERPKGSFSTLEIQRTEQGDSAMYLCASSLLRHPGQLDTGELFFGEGSRLTVL.

The genes are TRBV7-2 and TRBJ2-5; TRBD2 agrees at 11 bases. With the DNA end fitting TRBJ2-7 better, the J assignment may be wrong. Germline CDR1 and CDR2: SGHTA and FQGNSA. This CDR3 is built from 15 residues. The CDR3 coding sequence is TGTGCCAGCAGCTTCACTAGCGGGAGTTCCTACGAGCAGTACTTC. It yields the protein CASSFTSGSSYEQYF.

The chain carries TRBV7-6 and TRBJ2-7; the D gene is possibly TRBD1 (7 bases). The CDR3 length is 16 residues. CDR1 SGHVS and CDR2 FNYEAQ come from the germline V gene. The ends were cut back, 5 bases at V and 3 bases at J, with 20 bases in the middle. CDR3 amino acids: CASSNDREATIYEQYF. CDR3 coding DNA: TGTGCCAGCAGCAACGACAGGGAGGCCACGATCTACGAGCAGTACTTC.

This clone was seen just once. This chain connects TRBV2 to TRBJ2-7; D gene uncertain. The CDR3 loop spans 14 amino acids. Per the germline V gene, CDR1 is SNHLY and CDR2 is FYNNEI. V dropped 1 base and J dropped 0 bases, with 7 bases sitting between them. The CDR3 nucleotides are TGTGCCAGCAGTGAAGAGGGAAGCTCCTACGAGCAGTACTTC. It yields the protein CASSEEGSSYEQYF.

The chain couples TRBV2 to TRBJ2-7, with 11 positions matching TRBD2. The germline gives CDR1 SNHLY, CDR2 FYNNEI. The CDR3 loop spans 13 amino acids. Germline trimming cut 7 bases from V and 5 bases from J; bases unmatched to any gene: 4. CDR3 nucleotide sequence: TGTGCCAGCAATAGCGGGAGGGGCCACGAGCAGTACTTC. Its protein is CASNSGRGHEQYF. Full variable domain (missing parts from reference TRBV2 and TRBJ2-7): EPEVTQTPSHQVTQMGQEVILRCVPISNHLYFYWYRQILGQKVEFLVSFYNNEISEKSEIFDDQFSVERPDGSNFTLKIRSTKLEDSAMYFCASNSGRGHEQYFGPGTRLTVT.

This chain joins TRBV5-1 and TRBJ2-5, with a possible D match to TRBD1 (6 bases). V lost 4 bases and J 6 bases, leaving 16 bases between the germline ends. Germline V lookup: CDR1 SGHRS, CDR2 YFSETQ. This CDR3 has 14 residues. CDR3 bases: TGCGCCAGCAGCAACGAAGGGGGATTCAAGACCCAGTACTTC. Translating it yields CASSNEGGFKTQYF.

The chain couples TRBV28 to TRBJ1-3; D is uncertain. The CDR3 totals 15 residues. Trimming pared 6 bases from V and 4 bases from J, leaving 16 bases between. Looked up from germline, CDR1 is MDHEN and CDR2 is SYDVKM. The CDR3 DNA is TGTGCCAGCAGCGGCACCAAGGACTCCGGAAACACCATATATTTT. This codes for CASSGTKDSGNTIYF.

This clone came up a few times. The V call is TRBV28, the J call TRBJ1-1, with D unresolved. This CDR3 region has 14 residues. Germline-derived CDR1 and CDR2 are MDHEN and SYDVKM. Trimming pared 1 base from V and 1 base from J, leaving 7 bases between. CDR3 nucleotides: TGTGCCAGCAGTTTATTCTTACCGAACACTGAAGCTTTCTTT. Protein product: CASSLFLPNTEAFF.

The chain recombines TRBV28 with TRBJ1-5; D not certain. V was clipped by 9 bases and J by 2 bases, with 17 bases between them. Germline lookup yields CDR1 MDHEN and CDR2 SYDVKM. This CDR3 is built from 15 residues. This CDR3 is CASHWVRFGNQPQHF. The CDR3 coding sequence is TGTGCCAGTCACTGGGTACGGTTCGGCAATCAGCCCCAGCATTTT.

The chain joins TRBV19 to TRBJ2-7; TRBD1 aligns across 10 bases. CDR1 and CDR2 from the germline V gene are LNHDA and SQIVND (reference sequence). The V segment lost 5 bases and the J segment 6 bases; nucleotides outside the gene matches: 7. The CDR3 covers 14 residues. CDR3 sequence reads: CASSLPGQGPEQYF. CDR3 DNA sequence: TGTGCCAGTAGTCTGCCGGGACAGGGGCCCGAGCAGTACTTC.

This chain joins TRBV5-6 and TRBJ1-5; no clear D gene. Germline lookup yields CDR1 SGHDT and CDR2 YYEEEE. The length of the CDR3 is 16 residues. The V end was cut by 4 bases, the J end by 3 bases, with 17 bases between. CDR3 in amino acids: CASSTPSGLPNQPQHF. Written as DNA, the CDR3 is TGTGCCAGCAGCACCCCGTCGGGCCTTCCCAATCAGCCCCAGCATTTT. Complete variable domain (other parts from reference TRBV5-6 and TRBJ1-5): DAGVTQSPTHLIKTRGQQVTLRCSPKSGHDTVSWYQQALGQGPQFIFQYYEEEERQRGNFPDRFSGHQFPNYSSELNVNALLLGDSALYLCASSTPSGLPNQPQHFGDGTRLSIL.

The V call is TRBV6-5, the J call TRBJ2-4; possible D gene TRBD2, 5 bases. The length of the CDR3 is 12 residues. The V end was cut by 4 bases, the J end by 9 bases, with 10 bases between. Germline V CDR1 and CDR2: MNHEY, SVGAGI. The CDR3 loop reads CASSSPRGIQYF. DNA for the CDR3: TGTGCCAGCAGTTCTCCCCGGGGCATTCAGTACTTC.

The rearrangement joins TRBV19 to TRBJ2-7; no definite D call. CDR3 length: 12 amino acids. The germline CDR1 and CDR2 sequences are LNHDA and SQIVND (reference sequence). The V end lost 3 bases, the J end lost 3 bases, and 6 bases lay between the germline ends. Here the CDR3 DNA reads TGTGCCAGTAGTATGGCGGACTACGAGCAGTACTTC. Translation: CASSMADYEQYF.

This chain uses TRBV7-6 with TRBJ1-2; 10 bases line up with TRBD1. Germline V gene sequence: CDR1 SGHVS, CDR2 FNYEAQ. This CDR3 is built from 14 residues. V shed 4 bases and J 7 bases; nucleotides not matched to a gene: 6. The CDR3 is CASSSSTGGFGYTF. The CDR3 DNA follows: TGTGCCAGCAGCTCCTCGACAGGGGGCTTTGGCTACACCTTC. The complete variable domain, with remaining parts taken from reference TRBV7-6 and TRBJ1-2, reads GAGVSQSPRYKVTKRGQDVALRCDPISGHVSLYWYRQALGQGPEFLTYFNYEAQQDKSGLPNDRFSAERPEGSISTLTIQRTEQRDSAMYRCASSSSTGGFGYTFGSGTRLTVV.